This TCR beta chain was sequenced in a study of T-cell memory formation after mild COVID-19. Study-level findings and limits: Day 15 to 85 contractors were CD4/CD8 balanced; later expanders leaned CD4+.

V lost 3 bases to trimming and J lost 7 bases; unmatched junction nucleotides: 5. The germline gives CDR1 SGHTA, CDR2 FQGTGA. The CDR3 has 16 residues. TCRdb passed the 5' RACE reads through MiXCR, listing each CDR3 protein once. The table lists 260,000 or so distinct CDR3 sequences, 15% to 20% of them singletons, with 20% to 25% in the top ten. This clonotype was observed a handful of times. What it recognizes is unknown. The sample taken for sequencing was PBMCs or a T cell subset sorted from them (not recorded which). The receptor comes from a man aged 18 to 35 who had mild COVID-19 (a few samples of this study predate the infection). Cell type and time point are not known. This sequence joins TRBV7-3 and TRBJ2-1; the match to TRBD2 covers 14 bases. The CDR3 region has the DNA TGTGCCAGCAGCTTTTTAGGACTAGCGGGAGGAAATGAGCAGTTCTTC. Translated: CASSFLGLAGGNEQFF. The full variable domain, with the rest looked up from reference TRBV7-3 and TRBJ2-1, is GAGVSQTPSNKVTEKGKYVELRCDPISGHTALYWYRQSLGQGPEFLIYFQGTGAADDSGLPNDRFFAVRPEGSVSTLKIQRTERGDSAVYLCASSFLGLAGGNEQFFGPGTRLTVL.